Following are 26 T cell receptor beta chains from one sample sequenced in a study of control samples from healthy donors and cancer patients. The table came from immunoSEQ multiplex PCR; TCRdb's copy has only in-frame clones and leaves some out. The sample contains tens of thousands of clones, 85% to 90% of which appear only once. The specimen sequenced was PBMCs. The source of these receptors is a woman in her sixties or seventies with head and neck cancer.

The gene calls are TRBV7-2 and TRBJ2-7, with 7 positions matching TRBD1. Per germline, CDR1 SGHTA and CDR2 FQGNSA. The CDR3 has 15 residues. V shed 6 bases and J 3 bases; nucleotides not matched to a gene: 11. The DNA of the CDR3 is TGTGCCAGCAGACCCGACAGGGAACCTATCTACGAGCAGTACTTC. It is translated as CASRPDREPIYEQYF.

CDR3 DNA: TGCGCCAGCAGCTTGGCGGACGCCACAGATACGCAGTATTTT. As protein: CASSLADATDTQYF. The genes are TRBV5-1 and TRBJ2-3; D is ambiguous. CDR1 and CDR2 (germline): SGHRS, YFSETQ. Trimming pared 0 bases from V and 2 bases from J, leaving 7 bases between. The CDR3 is made up of 14 amino acids.

This clone came up once. The gene calls are TRBV3-1 (or the pseudogene TRBV3-2) and TRBJ1-5, with D perhaps matching TRBD1 (5 bases). V was pared by 1 base and J by 7 bases, with 11 bases between. Germline V CDR1 and CDR2: LGHDT, YNNKEL (reference sequence). The CDR3 has 14 residues. CDR3 nucleotide sequence: TGTGCCAGCAGCCAAGTAACTGGGGACCAGCCCCAGCATTTT. This gives the protein CASSQVTGDQPQHF.

J is TRBJ1-3 and V is TRBV7-6; D remains unclear. The ends were cut back, 4 bases at V and 0 bases at J, with 10 bases in the middle. Germline-derived CDR1 and CDR2 are SGHVS and FNYEAQ. The CDR3 covers 15 residues. The CDR3 spells CASSSPRSSGNTIYF. The CDR3, as DNA: TGTGCCAGCAGCTCTCCCCGCAGCTCTGGAAACACCATATATTTT.

This chain connects TRBV27 to TRBJ2-7; D is unresolved. Germline lookup yields CDR1 MNHEY and CDR2 SMNVEV (reference sequence). V lost 6 bases and J 0 bases, leaving 9 bases between the germline ends. This CDR3 comprises 13 residues. The chain's CDR3 is CASRNTYSYEQYF. DNA for the CDR3: TGTGCCAGCAGGAATACATACTCCTACGAGCAGTACTTC.

This sequence joins TRBV5-6 and TRBJ2-1, with D perhaps matching TRBD2 (6 bases). CDR3 length: 14 residues. Germline CDR1 is SGHDT and CDR2 is YYEEEE. The V end lost 9 bases, the J end lost 1 base, and 14 bases lay between the germline ends. The CDR3 here is CATGRIPSYNEQFF. The CDR3 region has the DNA TGTGCCACGGGGAGGATCCCGTCCTACAATGAGCAGTTCTTC.

This clone was detected only a few times. V usage is TRBV4-1 and J usage is TRBJ2-1, with 13 bases that match TRBD2. This CDR3 has 15 residues. CDR1 is MGHRA and CDR2 is YSYEKL in the germline V gene. With V trimmed by 7 bases and J by 5 bases, 5 bases remained unmatched. The CDR3 nucleotides are TGCGCCAGCAACTTGGGACTAGCGGGGAACAATGAGCAGTTCTTC. Translating gives CASNLGLAGNNEQFF.

The rearrangement joins TRBV28 to TRBJ1-4, with a weak D call TRBD1 (5 bases). The CDR3 runs 14 residues. CDR1 and CDR2 from the germline V gene are MDHEN and SYDVKM. V was clipped by 7 bases and J by 3 bases, with 12 bases between them. CDR3 DNA: TGTGCCAGCAAGAAGGGGCAACCTAATGAAAAACTGTTTTTT. Amino acids: CASKKGQPNEKLFF. Variable domain in full (rest from reference TRBV28 and TRBJ1-4): DVKVTQSSRYLVKRTGEKVFLECVQDMDHENMFWYRQDPGLGLRLIYFSYDVKMKEKGDIPEGYSVSREKKERFSLILESASTNQTSMYLCASKKGQPNEKLFFGSGTQLSVL.

V is TRBV28 and J is TRBJ1-1, with D possibly TRBD1 on 6 matching bases. Trimming left V 5 bases short and J 0 bases short, with 19 bases between. The CDR3 sequence is 17 residues long. The germline V gene encodes CDR1 MDHEN and CDR2 SYDVKM. The CDR3 spells CASSEGGDVGLNTEAFF. The CDR3 region has the DNA TGTGCCAGCAGTGAGGGGGGGGATGTGGGGCTGAACACTGAAGCTTTCTTT. Supplemented by reference TRBV28 and TRBJ1-1, the full variable domain reads DVKVTQSSRYLVKRTGEKVFLECVQDMDHENMFWYRQDPGLGLRLIYFSYDVKMKEKGDIPEGYSVSREKKERFSLILESASTNQTSMYLCASSEGGDVGLNTEAFFGQGTRLTVV.

Only a few counts were recorded for this clone. The genes are TRBV19 and TRBJ1-2, with unresolved D. The CDR3 covers 14 residues. The germline gives CDR1 LNHDA, CDR2 SQIVND (reference sequence). Trimming shortened V by 8 bases and J by 4 bases, and 17 bases separated the two germline ends. The CDR3 DNA reads TGTGCCAGTCTCTCTAATTCCCGGGGCTATGGCTACACCTTC. Translating it yields CASLSNSRGYGYTF.

The chain is built from TRBV7-2 and TRBJ2-3; D unresolved. This CDR3 has 16 residues. The V gene's germline CDR1 is SGHTA and CDR2 FQGNSA. Between the trimmed V and J ends, which lost 7 bases and 6 bases, there was a span of 23 bases. Here the CDR3 DNA reads TGTGCCAGCACCTTGGGCAGTACCCCCGCTGTGGATACGCAGTATTTT. Protein sequence: CASTLGSTPAVDTQYF.

The CDR3 DNA sequence: TGCGCCAGCAGCTTGGTTTCCCCGGGTCCCAATCAGCCCCAGCATTTT. It yields the protein CASSLVSPGPNQPQHF. The chain employs TRBV5-1 and TRBJ1-5, with no clear D. CDR3 size: 16 residues. The V end lost 0 bases, the J end lost 3 bases, and 13 bases lay between the germline ends. CDR1 is SGHRS, CDR2 YFSETQ, per germline.

The V call is TRBV2, the J call TRBJ2-1; TRBD1 agrees at 10 bases. The CDR3 covers 16 residues. Germline V gene lookup returns CDR1 SNHLY and CDR2 FYNNEI. The V segment lost 6 bases and the J segment 5 bases; nucleotides outside the gene matches: 10. The chain's CDR3 is CASRASGTGDHNEQFF. DNA for the CDR3: TGTGCCAGCAGAGCCTCCGGGACAGGGGACCACAATGAGCAGTTCTTC.

The chain links TRBV25-1 to TRBJ2-1, with TRBD2 matching 9 bases. CDR1 MGHDK and CDR2 SYGVNS come from the germline V gene. CDR3 size: 15 residues. Trimming cost V 10 bases and J 4 bases; bases outside gene matches: 11. The CDR3 region is CATNQREDGYNEQFF. DNA for the CDR3: TGTGCCACCAACCAGCGGGAGGACGGGTACAATGAGCAGTTCTTC.

The J gene is TRBJ2-2, the V gene TRBV5-6; 12 bases align to TRBD2. V was pared by 2 bases and J by 6 bases, with 5 bases of the junction left unmatched. CDR3 size: 16 residues. Germline V CDR1 and CDR2: SGHDT, YYEEEE. In DNA form, the CDR3 reads TGTGCCAGCAGCTTTAGACTAGCGGGAGTCGCCGGGGAGCTGTTTTTT. It is translated as CASSFRLAGVAGELFF.

This chain links TRBV7-9 with TRBJ2-1; tentatively, D is TRBD1 (6 bases). The CDR3 has 16 amino acids. Germline V gene lookup returns CDR1 SEHNR and CDR2 FQNEAQ (reference sequence). Trimming cost V 1 base and J 3 bases, with 13 bases left between them. The CDR3 protein is CASSLEPGHNYNEQFF. The DNA of the CDR3 is TGTGCCAGCAGCTTAGAGCCGGGACACAACTACAATGAGCAGTTCTTC.

In this sample, this clone turned up a few times. This rearrangement joins TRBV11-3 to TRBJ2-7; TRBD2 matches at 10 bases. Germline CDR1 is SGHNT and CDR2 is YENEEA. Losses at the gene ends were 4 bases for V and 2 bases for J; bases not matched to a gene: 20. The CDR3 covers 20 residues. CDR3 protein: CASSSHRVLDSGRPAYEQYF. CDR3 DNA: TGTGCCAGCAGCTCACACCGGGTACTGGATAGCGGGAGGCCAGCCTACGAGCAGTACTTC.

The CDR3 nucleotides are TGTGCCACCAGCAGAGATCTCGGGGGCTACGAGCAGTACTTC. The encoded protein is CATSRDLGGYEQYF. The chain combines TRBV15 with TRBJ2-7, with D possibly matching TRBD2 (6 bases). The germline CDR1 and CDR2 sequences are LNHNV and YYDKDF (reference sequence). This CDR3 has 14 residues. With 0 bases removed from V and 3 bases from J, the gap between germline ends came to 9 bases. The entire variable domain, with the rest obtained from reference TRBV15 and TRBJ2-7, is as follows: DAMVIQNPRYQVTQFGKPVTLSCSQTLNHNVMYWYQQKSSQAPKLLFHYYDKDFNNEADTPDNFQSRRPNTSFCFLDIRSPGLGDTAMYLCATSRDLGGYEQYFGPGTRLTVT.

The rearrangement uses TRBV25-1 and TRBJ2-2; the match to TRBD1 covers 10 bases. Trimming cost V 1 base and J 5 bases; bases outside gene matches: 7. This CDR3 has 17 amino acids. Germline values: CDR1 MGHDK, CDR2 SYGVNS. CDR3 sequence (DNA): TGTGCCAGCAGTGAATGGAAGACAGGGGGCGAAACCGGGGAGCTGTTTTTT. Translated: CASSEWKTGGETGELFF. Full variable domain (remainder filled in from reference TRBV25-1 and TRBJ2-2): EADIYQTPRYLVIGTGKKITLECSQTMGHDKMYWYQQDPGMELHLIHYSYGVNSTEKGDLSSESTVSRIRTEHFPLTLESARPSHTSQYLCASSEWKTGGETGELFFGEGSRLTVL.

V usage is TRBV10-3 and J usage is TRBJ2-3, with D hard to call. Germline CDR1 is ENHRY and CDR2 is SYGVKD. V was pared by 4 bases and J by 2 bases, with 7 bases between. This CDR3 is 13 amino acids long. The CDR3 DNA is TGTGCCATCAGTGTCCGAGACACAGATACGCAGTATTTT. The encoded protein is CAISVRDTDTQYF.

V usage is TRBV6-4 and J usage is TRBJ2-3, with 7 bases matching TRBD2. The CDR3 loop spans 16 amino acids. The germline CDR1 and CDR2 sequences are MRHNA and SNTAGT. The V gene end was trimmed by 0 bases and the J gene end by 6 bases; junction bases not matched to a gene: 9. The CDR3 region is CASSDSRASGDDTQYF. CDR3 coding DNA: TGTGCCAGCAGTGACTCGAGGGCTAGCGGAGATGATACGCAGTATTTT.

The J gene is TRBJ2-3, the V gene TRBV11-3; 11 positions agree with TRBD1. The CDR3 spans 14 residues. Germline CDR1 reads SGHNT; CDR2 reads YENEEA. The J segment lost 4 bases and the V segment lost 5 bases, leaving 2 bases of the junction unmatched. DNA of the CDR3: TGTGCCAGCAGCGGACAGGGGGCAGCAGATACGCAGTATTTT. Translation: CASSGQGAADTQYF.

The chain is built from TRBV6-5 and TRBJ2-5; D is perhaps TRBD1 (6 bases). V was pared by 4 bases and J by 9 bases, with 21 bases between. Germline CDR1 reads MNHEY; CDR2 reads SVGAGI. The CDR3 contains 15 residues. CDR3: CASSSGGGQPASQYF. CDR3 bases: TGTGCCAGCAGTTCAGGAGGAGGACAGCCAGCTTCCCAGTACTTC.

CDR3 sequence: CASSLVTRSSGANVLTF. The CDR3 DNA is TGTGCCAGCAGCTTGGTTACTAGGTCCTCTGGGGCCAACGTCCTGACTTTC. The rearrangement uses TRBV7-9 and TRBJ2-6; the D gene is possibly TRBD2 (5 bases). Trimming removed 3 bases at V and 0 bases at J, with 12 bases between. Looked up from germline, CDR1 is SEHNR and CDR2 is FQNEAQ (reference sequence). The CDR3 is 17 residues long.

V is TRBV25-1 and J is TRBJ1-6; 11 bases match TRBD1. Germline CDR1 MGHDK, CDR2 SYGVNS. The CDR3 extends over 13 amino acids. This CDR3 is CASGQGVDSPLHF. In nucleotides, the CDR3 is TGTGCATCGGGACAGGGGGTGGATTCACCCCTCCACTTT.

J is TRBJ2-1 and V is TRBV6-5; the D is unclear. The V end was cut by 4 bases, the J end by 6 bases, with 4 bases between. The CDR3 length is 11 residues. CDR1 MNHEY and CDR2 SVGAGI come from the germline V gene. The CDR3 sequence: CASSLRNEQFF. Here the CDR3 DNA reads TGTGCCAGCAGTTTACGCAATGAGCAGTTCTTC.